Described below is a single T cell receptor (beta chain) sequence and its context. What it recognizes is unknown. This CDR3 is built from 16 residues. The V and J ends lost 0 bases and 8 bases, in that order; junction bases with no gene match: 9. Germline-derived CDR1 and CDR2 are LNHNV and YYDKDF (reference sequence). Sequenced by immunoSEQ multiplex PCR; TCRdb stores in-frame clones only, minus some. The sample comprises 2 million to 3 million clones, 93% of which are singletons, and approximately 0.35% rests with the top ten. This specimen belongs to a study of shared clonotypes between healthy human individuals. General observations from the study: Clonotype sharing among donors was thought likely to change with sequencing depth.

The source of this sequence is a man younger than 30 in good health. Some clones in this sample may be carry-over from other donors' samples. The chain links TRBV15 to TRBJ2-7, with 11 positions matching TRBD2. What was sequenced was naive CD4+ T cells from PBMCs. Documented subset: CD45RA+ positively selected. In nucleotides, the CDR3 is TGTGCCACCAGCAGAGATCTTGCTAGCGGGAGGTCTAAGCAGTACTTC. This gives the protein CATSRDLASGRSKQYF.